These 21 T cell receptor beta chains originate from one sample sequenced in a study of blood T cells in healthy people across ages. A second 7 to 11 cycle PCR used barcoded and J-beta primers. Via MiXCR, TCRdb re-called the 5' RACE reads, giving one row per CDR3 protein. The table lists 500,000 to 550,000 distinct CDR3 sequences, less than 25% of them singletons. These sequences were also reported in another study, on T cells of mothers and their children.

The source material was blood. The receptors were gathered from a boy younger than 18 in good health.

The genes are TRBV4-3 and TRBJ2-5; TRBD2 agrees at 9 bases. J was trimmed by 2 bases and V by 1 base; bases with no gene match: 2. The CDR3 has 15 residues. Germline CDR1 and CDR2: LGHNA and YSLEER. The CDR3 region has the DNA TGCGCCAGCAGCCAAGGACTAGCGGAACAAGAGACCCAGTACTTC. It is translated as CASSQGLAEQETQYF.

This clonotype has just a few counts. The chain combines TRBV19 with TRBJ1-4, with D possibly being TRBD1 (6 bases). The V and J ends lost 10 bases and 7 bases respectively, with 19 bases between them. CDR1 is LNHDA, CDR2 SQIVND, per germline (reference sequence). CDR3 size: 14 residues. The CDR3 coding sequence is TGTGCCACCGCAATCCTGGGGGCGGGTGAAAAACTGTTTTTT. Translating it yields CATAILGAGEKLFF. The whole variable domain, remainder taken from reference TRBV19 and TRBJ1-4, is DGGITQSPKYLFRKEGQNVTLSCEQNLNHDAMYWYRQDPGQGLRLIYYSQIVNDFQKGDIAEGYSVSREKKESFPLTVTSAQKNPTAFYLCATAILGAGEKLFFGSGTQLSVL.

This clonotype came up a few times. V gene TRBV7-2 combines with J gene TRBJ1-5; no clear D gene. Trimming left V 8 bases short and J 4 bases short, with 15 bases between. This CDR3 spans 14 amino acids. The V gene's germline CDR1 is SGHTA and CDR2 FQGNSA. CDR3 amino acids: CASSLMGINQPQHF. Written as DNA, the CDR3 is TGTGCCAGCTCCCTGATGGGGATTAATCAGCCCCAGCATTTT.

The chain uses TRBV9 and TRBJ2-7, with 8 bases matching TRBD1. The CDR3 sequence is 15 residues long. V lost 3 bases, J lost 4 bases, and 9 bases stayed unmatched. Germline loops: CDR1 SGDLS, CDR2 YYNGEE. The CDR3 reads CASSATTGTGYEQYF. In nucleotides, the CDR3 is TGTGCCAGCAGCGCGACCACCGGGACAGGATACGAGCAGTACTTC.

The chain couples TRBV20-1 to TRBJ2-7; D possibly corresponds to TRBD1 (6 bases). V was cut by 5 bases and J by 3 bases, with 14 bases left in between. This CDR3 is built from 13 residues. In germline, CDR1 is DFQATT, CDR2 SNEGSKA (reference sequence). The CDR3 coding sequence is TGCAGTGCTCACACAGGGTATCGCTACGAGCAGTACTTC. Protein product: CSAHTGYRYEQYF.

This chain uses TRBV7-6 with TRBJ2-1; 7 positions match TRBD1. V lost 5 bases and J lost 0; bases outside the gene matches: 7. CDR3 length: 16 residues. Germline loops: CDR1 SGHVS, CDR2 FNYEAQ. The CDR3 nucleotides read TGTGCCAGCAGCGGTCCGGGACAGATCTCCTACAATGAGCAGTTCTTC. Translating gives CASSGPGQISYNEQFF.

The CDR3 protein is CASSLLGNDQETQYF. The CDR3 DNA reads as TGTGCCAGCAGCTTACTTGGGAATGACCAAGAGACCCAGTACTTC. The V gene is TRBV7-2, the J gene TRBJ2-5; no reliable D call. V lost 2 bases to trimming and J lost 0 bases, with 10 bases between them. This CDR3 is 15 amino acids long. Germline V gene lookup returns CDR1 SGHTA and CDR2 FQGNSA.

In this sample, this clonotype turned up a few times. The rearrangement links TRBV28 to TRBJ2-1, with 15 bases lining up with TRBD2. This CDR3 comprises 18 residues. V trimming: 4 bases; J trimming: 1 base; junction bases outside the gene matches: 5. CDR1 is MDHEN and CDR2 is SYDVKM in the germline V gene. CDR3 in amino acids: CASSSGLAGGWSYNEQFF. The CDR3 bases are TGTGCCAGCAGTTCCGGACTAGCGGGAGGGTGGTCCTACAATGAGCAGTTCTTC.

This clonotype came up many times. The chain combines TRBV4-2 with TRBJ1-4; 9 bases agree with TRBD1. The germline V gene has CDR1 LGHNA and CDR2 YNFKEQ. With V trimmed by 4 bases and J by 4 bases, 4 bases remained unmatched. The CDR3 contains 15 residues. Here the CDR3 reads CASSPRQGDNEKLFF. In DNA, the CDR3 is TGTGCCAGCAGCCCCCGACAGGGGGATAATGAAAAACTGTTTTTT.

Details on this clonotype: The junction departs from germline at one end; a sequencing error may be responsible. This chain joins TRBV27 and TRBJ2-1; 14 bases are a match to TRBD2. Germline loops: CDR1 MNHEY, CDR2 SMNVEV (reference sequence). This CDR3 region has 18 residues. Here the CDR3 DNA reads TGTGCCACCAGTGATTTGCCGGGACTAGCGGGAGTCGCGGATGAGCAGTTCTTC. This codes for CATSDLPGLAGVADEQFF.

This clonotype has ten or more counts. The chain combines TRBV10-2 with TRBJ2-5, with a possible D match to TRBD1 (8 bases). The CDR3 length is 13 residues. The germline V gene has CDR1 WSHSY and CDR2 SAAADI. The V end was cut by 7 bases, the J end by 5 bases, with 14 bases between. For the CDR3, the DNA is TGCGCCAGCAAGGACAGGGAGGGCGAGACCCAGTACTTC. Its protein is CASKDREGETQYF.

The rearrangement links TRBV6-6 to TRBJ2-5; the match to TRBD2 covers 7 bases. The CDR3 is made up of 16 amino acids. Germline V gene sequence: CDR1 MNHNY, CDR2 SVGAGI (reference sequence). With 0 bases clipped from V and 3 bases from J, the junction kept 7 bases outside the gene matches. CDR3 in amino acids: CASSYSIGRGKETQYF. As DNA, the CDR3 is TGTGCCAGCAGTTACTCGATCGGGCGGGGGAAAGAGACCCAGTACTTC.

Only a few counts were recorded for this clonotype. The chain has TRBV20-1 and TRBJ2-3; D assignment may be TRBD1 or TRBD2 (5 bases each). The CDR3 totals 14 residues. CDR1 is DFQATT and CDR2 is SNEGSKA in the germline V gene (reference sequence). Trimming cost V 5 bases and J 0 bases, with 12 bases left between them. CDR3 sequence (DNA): TGCAGTGCTGATCGGGGCTATAGCACAGATACGCAGTATTTT. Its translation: CSADRGYSTDTQYF.

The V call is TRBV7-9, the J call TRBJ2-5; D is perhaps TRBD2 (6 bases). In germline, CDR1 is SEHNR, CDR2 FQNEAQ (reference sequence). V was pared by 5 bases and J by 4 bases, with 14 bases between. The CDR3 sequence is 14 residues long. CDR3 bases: TGTGCCAGCAGCCATCCCGGGGGAATAGAGACCCAGTACTTC. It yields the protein CASSHPGGIETQYF.

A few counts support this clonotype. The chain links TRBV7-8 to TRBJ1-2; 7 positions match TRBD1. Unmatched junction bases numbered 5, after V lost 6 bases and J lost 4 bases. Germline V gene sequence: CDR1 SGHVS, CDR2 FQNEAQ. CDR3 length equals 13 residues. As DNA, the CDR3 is TGTGCCAGCAGGAGGGACAGATTCTATGGCTACACCTTC. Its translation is CASRRDRFYGYTF.

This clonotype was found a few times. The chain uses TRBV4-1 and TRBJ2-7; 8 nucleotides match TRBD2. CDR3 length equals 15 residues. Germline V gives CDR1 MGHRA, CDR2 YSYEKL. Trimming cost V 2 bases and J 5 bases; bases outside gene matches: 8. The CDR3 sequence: CASSQSSGSPHEQYF. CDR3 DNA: TGCGCCAGCAGCCAATCCAGCGGGAGCCCCCACGAGCAGTACTTC.

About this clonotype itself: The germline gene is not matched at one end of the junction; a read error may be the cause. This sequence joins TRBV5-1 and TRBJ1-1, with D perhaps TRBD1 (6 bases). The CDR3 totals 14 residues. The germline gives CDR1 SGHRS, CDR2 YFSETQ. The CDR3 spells CASSLNGDTPEAFF. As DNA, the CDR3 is TGCGCCAGCAGCTTGAATGGGGACACCCCTGAAGCCTTCTTT.

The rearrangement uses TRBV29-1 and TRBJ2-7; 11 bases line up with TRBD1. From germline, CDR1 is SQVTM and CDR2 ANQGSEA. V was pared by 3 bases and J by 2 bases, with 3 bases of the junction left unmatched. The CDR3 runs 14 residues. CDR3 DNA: TGCAGCGTTGACCCGGGACAGGGGGCCTACGAGCAGTACTTC. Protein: CSVDPGQGAYEQYF.

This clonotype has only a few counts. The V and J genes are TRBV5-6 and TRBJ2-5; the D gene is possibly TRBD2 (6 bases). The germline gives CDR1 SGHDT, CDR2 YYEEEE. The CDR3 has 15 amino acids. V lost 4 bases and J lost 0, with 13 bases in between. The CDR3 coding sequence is TGTGCCAGCAGCCTGAGGCGGGGCCACCAAGAGACCCAGTACTTC. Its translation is CASSLRRGHQETQYF. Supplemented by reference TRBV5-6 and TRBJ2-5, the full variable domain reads DAGVTQSPTHLIKTRGQQVTLRCSPKSGHDTVSWYQQALGQGPQFIFQYYEEEERQRGNFPDRFSGHQFPNYSSELNVNALLLGDSALYLCASSLRRGHQETQYFGPGTRLLVL.

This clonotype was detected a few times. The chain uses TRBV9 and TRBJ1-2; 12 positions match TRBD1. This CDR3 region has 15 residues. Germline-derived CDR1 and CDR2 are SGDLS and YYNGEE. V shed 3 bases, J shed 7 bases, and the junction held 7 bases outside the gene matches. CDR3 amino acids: CASSGPGQGASGYTF. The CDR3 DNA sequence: TGTGCCAGCAGCGGACCGGGACAGGGGGCAAGTGGCTACACCTTC.

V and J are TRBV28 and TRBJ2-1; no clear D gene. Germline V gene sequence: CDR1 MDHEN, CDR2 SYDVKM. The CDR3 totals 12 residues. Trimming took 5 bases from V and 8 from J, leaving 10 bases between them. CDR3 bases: TGTGCCAGCAGTCCGGTTTTCGATGAGCAGTTCTTC. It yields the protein CASSPVFDEQFF. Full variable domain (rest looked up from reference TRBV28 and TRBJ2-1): DVKVTQSSRYLVKRTGEKVFLECVQDMDHENMFWYRQDPGLGLRLIYFSYDVKMKEKGDIPEGYSVSREKKERFSLILESASTNQTSMYLCASSPVFDEQFFGPGTRLTVL.